The 30 T cell receptor beta chains below come from one sample, sequenced in a study of T cells after somatic rescue of genetic block. Clones were sequenced by immunoSEQ multiplex PCR, and TCRdb holds only the in-frame ones, with some missing. The sample shows roughly 120,000 clones, over 80% of them seen only once. The sample taken for sequencing was peripheral blood mononuclear cells (PBMCs). All receptors come from a woman under 30.

The gene calls are TRBV25-1 and TRBJ2-7; no reliable D call. CDR1 and CDR2 from the germline V gene are MGHDK and SYGVNS. The CDR3 spans 11 residues. V lost 3 bases to trimming and J lost 6 bases, with 6 bases between them. The CDR3 nucleotides are TGTGCCAGCAGTGAGGCAGGCGAGCAGTACTTC. Protein sequence: CASSEAGEQYF.

The CDR3 DNA reads TGTGCCAGCAGCACCTCGGACCCCTACGAGCAGTACTTC. It translates to CASSTSDPYEQYF. The chain has TRBV7-7 and TRBJ2-7; D is uncertain. V was cut by 5 bases and J by 2 bases, with 10 bases left in between. This CDR3 comprises 13 residues. In germline, CDR1 is SSHAT, CDR2 FNYEAQ (reference sequence).

This rearrangement joins TRBV5-6 to TRBJ1-2; no firm D call. This CDR3 region has 12 residues. Trimming took off 0 bases at V and 0 bases at J, with 0 bases between the two ends. Germline V CDR1 and CDR2: SGHDT, YYEEEE. The CDR3 is CASSLANYGYTF. For the CDR3, the DNA is TGTGCCAGCAGCTTGGCTAACTATGGCTACACCTTC.

This rearrangement joins TRBV7-2 to TRBJ2-7, with D possibly TRBD2 on 5 matching bases. Trimming removed 1 base at V and 3 bases at J, with 10 bases between. The CDR3 length is 14 residues. CDR1 and CDR2 from the germline V gene are SGHTA and FQGNSA. CDR3 coding DNA: TGTGCCAGCAGCTTAGGAAGTGAGGGCTACGAGCAGTACTTC. This codes for CASSLGSEGYEQYF.

The V call is TRBV6-1, the J call TRBJ2-3; perhaps TRBD2 as D (6 bases). The germline V and J ends were trimmed by 8 bases and 0 bases, with 12 bases remaining between them. The CDR3 runs 14 residues. Germline values: CDR1 MNHNS, CDR2 SASEGT. Here the CDR3 DNA reads TGTGCCAGCCCGGGGGTAACTAGCACAGATACGCAGTATTTT. Protein product: CASPGVTSTDTQYF.

The rearrangement joins TRBV30 to TRBJ1-3; 8 bases map to TRBD1. J was trimmed by 4 bases and V by 7 bases; bases with no gene match: 3. Germline V gene sequence: CDR1 GTSNPN, CDR2 SVGIG (reference sequence). This CDR3 spans 12 amino acids. CDR3 nucleotide sequence: TGTGCCTCGACAGGGGACGGAAACACCATATATTTT. This gives the protein CASTGDGNTIYF. The complete variable domain, with remaining parts taken from reference TRBV30 and TRBJ1-3, reads SQTIHQWPATLVQPVGSPLSLECTVEGTSNPNLYWYRQAAGRGLQLLFYSVGIGQISSEVPQNLSASRPQDRQFILSSKKLLLSDSGFYLCASTGDGNTIYFGEGSWLTVV.

This clone was detected once. The J gene is TRBJ1-4, the V gene TRBV7-2; D possibly corresponds to TRBD1 (6 bases). Per the germline V gene, CDR1 is SGHTA and CDR2 is FQGNSA. There are 14 residues in the CDR3. V lost 5 bases to trimming and J lost 6 bases, with 13 bases between them. The CDR3 sequence is CASSREGGDEKLFF. CDR3 sequence (DNA): TGTGCCAGCAGCCGCGAGGGGGGGGATGAAAAACTGTTTTTT.

This chain connects TRBV5-1 to TRBJ1-1; tentatively, D is TRBD1 (5 bases). Germline V gene lookup returns CDR1 SGHRS and CDR2 YFSETQ. V lost 1 base and J lost 0, with 10 bases in between. The CDR3 extends over 15 amino acids. The CDR3 nucleotides read TGCGCCAGCAGCTTGCGGGGCCATTTGAACACTGAAGCTTTCTTT. This translates into CASSLRGHLNTEAFF.

The V gene is TRBV5-1, the J gene TRBJ1-1, with TRBD1 as a possible D gene (6 bases). Germline CDR1 and CDR2: SGHRS and YFSETQ. The V gene lost 6 bases and the J gene lost 3 bases, with 15 bases spanning the gap. This CDR3 is 14 amino acids long. CDR3 coding DNA: TGCGCCAGCACCCCCGCAGGGGAGTACACTGAAGCTTTCTTT. It yields the protein CASTPAGEYTEAFF.

The V call is TRBV9, the J call TRBJ2-5; 7 bases align to TRBD1. Germline V CDR1 and CDR2: SGDLS, YYNGEE. The V gene end was trimmed by 4 bases and the J gene end by 3 bases; junction bases not matched to a gene: 3. This CDR3 is built from 13 residues. CDR3 loop: CASSFGTEETQYF. The CDR3 region has the DNA TGTGCCAGCAGCTTCGGGACAGAAGAGACCCAGTACTTC.

This sequence joins TRBV5-4 and TRBJ1-6, with no clear D. Germline CDR1 SGHNT, CDR2 YYREEE (reference sequence). The V gene lost 1 base and the J gene lost 7 bases, with 9 bases spanning the gap. There are 14 residues in the CDR3. CDR3 nucleotides: TGTGCCAGCAGCTTGAGGCAGAAAAATTCACCCCTCCACTTT. It translates to CASSLRQKNSPLHF.

V and J are TRBV28 and TRBJ1-2; 7 bases are shared with TRBD1. V lost 5 bases, J lost 8 bases, and 5 bases stayed unmatched. CDR3 length equals 12 residues. Germline loops: CDR1 MDHEN, CDR2 SYDVKM. CDR3 region: CASSQQGRGYTF. CDR3 DNA sequence: TGTGCCAGCAGTCAACAGGGGAGAGGCTACACCTTC.

The chain has TRBV6-1 and TRBJ2-7; 8 bases fit TRBD1. The length of the CDR3 is 16 residues. Germline lookup yields CDR1 MNHNS and CDR2 SASEGT. V lost 0 bases, J lost 2 bases, and 6 bases stayed unmatched. The CDR3 sequence is CASSEAETGAPYEQYF. The CDR3 coding sequence is TGTGCCAGCAGTGAAGCGGAGACAGGGGCGCCCTACGAGCAGTACTTC.

The rearrangement joins TRBV28 to TRBJ2-7; tentatively, D is TRBD2 (5 bases). V was pared by 5 bases and J by 3 bases, with 11 bases between. Germline lookup yields CDR1 MDHEN and CDR2 SYDVKM. This CDR3 is 13 amino acids long. Here the CDR3 DNA reads TGTGCCAGCAGTCCTTTCGGGGACTACGAGCAGTACTTC. Its translation is CASSPFGDYEQYF.

The genes are TRBV5-6 and TRBJ2-7; D is possibly TRBD1 or TRBD2 (5 bases each). V lost 4 bases, J lost 5 bases, and 13 bases lay in between. The CDR3 covers 13 residues. The germline V gene encodes CDR1 SGHDT and CDR2 YYEEEE. The CDR3 nucleotides read TGTGCCAGCAGCGGGGGTCCGGGTGACGAGCAGTACTTC. It specifies CASSGGPGDEQYF.

The rearrangement links TRBV5-1 to TRBJ1-1, with 10 bases that match TRBD1. The J segment lost 7 bases and the V segment lost 4 bases, leaving 10 bases of the junction unmatched. Per the germline V gene, CDR1 is SGHRS and CDR2 is YFSETQ. The CDR3 contains 15 residues. DNA for the CDR3: TGCGCCAGCAGCAGCCGGGACAGGGGCTTCCGTGAAGCTTTCTTT. Its protein is CASSSRDRGFREAFF.

The V gene is TRBV19, the J gene TRBJ2-4; D may be TRBD1 (6 bases). CDR3 length equals 16 residues. V was pared by 5 bases and J by 0 bases, with 14 bases between. In germline, CDR1 is LNHDA, CDR2 SQIVND (reference sequence). The CDR3, as DNA: TGTGCCAGTAGTCCGGACAGCTTTCTAGCCAAAAACATTCAGTACTTC. Its protein product is CASSPDSFLAKNIQYF.

The chain has TRBV7-9 and TRBJ1-6; 7 positions match TRBD1. The CDR3 totals 16 residues. V lost 5 bases to trimming and J lost 7 bases; unmatched junction nucleotides: 11. In germline, CDR1 is SEHNR, CDR2 FQNEAQ (reference sequence). The CDR3 DNA reads as TGTGCCAGCAGCGGGATGACAGGGAGCGGAAATTCACCCCTCCACTTT. It encodes CASSGMTGSGNSPLHF.

The V and J genes are TRBV7-2 and TRBJ1-6; D is unclear. Germline loops: CDR1 SGHTA, CDR2 FQGNSA. The CDR3 covers 17 residues. Trimming cost V 4 bases and J 2 bases, with 15 bases left between them. This CDR3 reads CASSSHNPSTYNSPLHF. The CDR3 DNA reads TGTGCCAGCAGCTCTCATAACCCAAGCACCTATAATTCACCCCTCCACTTT.

In the case of this clone: A read error may produce the germline difference seen at one junction end. The chain joins TRBV7-8 to TRBJ2-3; 11 positions agree with TRBD2. There are 15 residues in the CDR3. The V gene's germline CDR1 is SGHVS and CDR2 FQNEAQ. In DNA form, the CDR3 reads TGTGCCAGCAGCCTAGCGGGGGGACCCACAGATACGCAGTATTTT. Translation: CASSLAGGPTDTQYF.

The V gene is TRBV10-3, the J gene TRBJ1-5, with D perhaps TRBD1 (5 bases). Between the trimmed V and J ends, which lost 5 bases and 7 bases, there was a span of 12 bases. This CDR3 spans 13 amino acids. The germline gives CDR1 ENHRY, CDR2 SYGVKD. CDR3 in amino acids: CAISKDRGQPQHF. CDR3 DNA sequence: TGTGCCATCAGTAAAGATAGGGGCCAGCCCCAGCATTTT.

The CDR3 sequence is CATSRDLGQSSLAGESEQYF. CDR3 DNA sequence: TGTGCCACCAGCAGAGATCTCGGCCAAAGTTCTTTAGCGGGGGAATCCGAGCAGTACTTC. The chain employs TRBV15 and TRBJ2-7, with 9 bases matching TRBD2. The CDR3 covers 20 residues. J gave up 6 bases and V 0 bases, and 21 bases lay outside the gene matches. The germline gives CDR1 LNHNV, CDR2 YYDKDF (reference sequence).

This chain joins TRBV5-1 and TRBJ2-7, with 12 bases that match TRBD1. Germline trimming cut 4 bases from V and 4 bases from J; bases unmatched to any gene: 9. This CDR3 spans 16 amino acids. Per the germline V gene, CDR1 is SGHRS and CDR2 is YFSETQ. CDR3 residues: CASSGGTGGKVYEQYF. As DNA, the CDR3 is TGCGCCAGCAGCGGCGGGACAGGGGGCAAGGTGTACGAGCAGTACTTC.

The DNA for the CDR3 is TGTGCCAGCAGTTCGGGACTAGCTTACAATGAGCAGTTCTTC. Its protein product is CASSSGLAYNEQFF. The V call is TRBV28, the J call TRBJ2-1, with 9 nucleotides matching TRBD2. CDR3 length: 14 residues. The V segment lost 4 bases and the J segment 4 bases; nucleotides outside the gene matches: 2. The V gene's germline CDR1 is MDHEN and CDR2 SYDVKM.

This clone was detected only once. This chain links TRBV11-3 with TRBJ1-1, with 8 nucleotides matching TRBD1. The V and J ends lost 5 bases and 4 bases, in that order; junction bases with no gene match: 6. Per germline, CDR1 SGHNT and CDR2 YENEEA. CDR3 size: 14 residues. CDR3 sequence: CASSPLTGATEAFF. CDR3 nucleotides: TGTGCCAGCAGCCCCCTGACAGGGGCCACTGAAGCTTTCTTT.

The chain links TRBV6-5 to TRBJ2-2, with D tentatively TRBD1 or TRBD2 (6 bases each). Germline values: CDR1 MNHEY, CDR2 SVGAGI. This CDR3 is built from 14 residues. The V end was cut by 10 bases, the J end by 1 base, with 13 bases between. The CDR3 here is CATQGGQNTGELFF. The CDR3 DNA is TGTGCCACCCAAGGGGGGCAGAACACCGGGGAGCTGTTTTTT.

CDR3 coding DNA: TGTGCCAGCAGTTACACGTCAGGATACTATGGCTACACCTTC. This encodes CASSYTSGYYGYTF. The chain carries TRBV6-6 and TRBJ1-2; D is ambiguous. V was cut by 2 bases and J by 3 bases, with 10 bases left in between. Germline CDR1 MNHNY, CDR2 SVGAGI (reference sequence). The CDR3 is 14 residues long.

This sequence joins TRBV7-3 and TRBJ2-2; 9 nucleotides match TRBD2. The J segment lost 4 bases and the V segment lost 2 bases, leaving 5 bases of the junction unmatched. Germline values: CDR1 SGHTA, CDR2 FQGTGA. This CDR3 is 16 amino acids long. In DNA, the CDR3 is TGTGCCAGCAGCTTAGGAGCGGGGGGCCCCACCGGGGAGCTGTTTTTT. Translation gives CASSLGAGGPTGELFF.

The chain has TRBV11-2 and TRBJ2-4; TRBD2 agrees at 9 bases. CDR3 length: 16 residues. Germline loops: CDR1 SGHAT, CDR2 FQNNGV. J gave up 7 bases and V 4 bases, and 11 bases lay outside the gene matches. The CDR3: CASSSLRRGRGNIQYF. The CDR3 coding sequence is TGTGCCAGCAGCTCGCTAAGGCGCGGGAGGGGGAACATTCAGTACTTC.

The V gene is TRBV7-9, the J gene TRBJ1-2; D unresolved. With 1 base removed from V and 4 bases from J, the gap between germline ends came to 10 bases. From germline, CDR1 is SEHNR and CDR2 FQNEAQ (reference sequence). The CDR3 is 14 amino acids. CDR3 loop: CASSLGSAAYGYTF. The DNA for the CDR3 is TGTGCCAGCAGCTTAGGATCCGCTGCCTATGGCTACACCTTC.